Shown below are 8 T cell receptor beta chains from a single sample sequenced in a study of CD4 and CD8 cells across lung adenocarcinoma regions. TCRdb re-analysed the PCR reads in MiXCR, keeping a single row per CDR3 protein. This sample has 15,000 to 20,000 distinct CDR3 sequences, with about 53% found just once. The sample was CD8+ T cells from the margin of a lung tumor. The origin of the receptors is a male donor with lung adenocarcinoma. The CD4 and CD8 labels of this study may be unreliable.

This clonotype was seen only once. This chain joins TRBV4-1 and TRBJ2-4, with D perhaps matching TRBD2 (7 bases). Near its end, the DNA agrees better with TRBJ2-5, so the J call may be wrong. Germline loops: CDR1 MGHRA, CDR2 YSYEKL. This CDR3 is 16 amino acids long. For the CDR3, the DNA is TGCGCCAGCGGGGGCGACGGGGGGCGGGACCAAGAGACCCAGTACTTC. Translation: CASGGDGGRDQETQYF.

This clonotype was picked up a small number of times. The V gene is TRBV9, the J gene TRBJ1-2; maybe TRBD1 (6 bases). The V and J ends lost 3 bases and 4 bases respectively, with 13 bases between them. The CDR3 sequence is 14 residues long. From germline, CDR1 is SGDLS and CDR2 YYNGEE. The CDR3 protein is CASSARDTPYGYTF. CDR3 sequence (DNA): TGTGCCAGCAGCGCCCGGGACACCCCCTATGGCTACACCTTC.

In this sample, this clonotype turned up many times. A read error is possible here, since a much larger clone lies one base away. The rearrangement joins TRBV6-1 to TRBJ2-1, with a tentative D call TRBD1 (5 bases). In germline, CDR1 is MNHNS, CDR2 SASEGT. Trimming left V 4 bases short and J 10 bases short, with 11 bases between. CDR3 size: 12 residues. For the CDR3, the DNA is TGTGCCAGCAGTGGACAGTCCTACGAGCAGTTCTTC. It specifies CASSGQSYEQFF.

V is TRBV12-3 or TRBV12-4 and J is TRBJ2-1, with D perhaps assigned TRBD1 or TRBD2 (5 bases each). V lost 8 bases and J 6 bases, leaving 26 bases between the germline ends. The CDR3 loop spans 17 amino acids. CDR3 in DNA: TGTGCCAGCTGTTGGGGGTGGCGGATGGGGAAAGGCAATGAGCAGTTCTTC. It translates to CASCWGWRMGKGNEQFF.

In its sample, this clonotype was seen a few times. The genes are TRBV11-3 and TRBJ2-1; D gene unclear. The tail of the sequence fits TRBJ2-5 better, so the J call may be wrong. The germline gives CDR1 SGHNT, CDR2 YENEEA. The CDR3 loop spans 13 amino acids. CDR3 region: CASSTNNAETQYF. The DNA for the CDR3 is TGTGCCAGCAGTACAAACAACGCGGAGACCCAGTACTTC.

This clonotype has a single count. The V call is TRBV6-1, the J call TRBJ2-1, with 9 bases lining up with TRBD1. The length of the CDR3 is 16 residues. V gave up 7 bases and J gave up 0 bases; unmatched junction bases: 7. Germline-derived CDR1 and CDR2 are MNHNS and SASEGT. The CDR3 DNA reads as TGTGCCAGCACCTGGACAGGGGCCTTCTCCTACAATGAGCAGTTCTTC. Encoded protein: CASTWTGAFSYNEQFF.

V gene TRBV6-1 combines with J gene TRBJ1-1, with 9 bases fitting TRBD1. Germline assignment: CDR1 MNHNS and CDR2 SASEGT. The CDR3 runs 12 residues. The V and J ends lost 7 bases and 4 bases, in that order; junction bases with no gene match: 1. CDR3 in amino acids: CASKTGGTEAFF. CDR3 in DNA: TGTGCCAGCAAGACAGGGGGCACTGAAGCTTTCTTT.

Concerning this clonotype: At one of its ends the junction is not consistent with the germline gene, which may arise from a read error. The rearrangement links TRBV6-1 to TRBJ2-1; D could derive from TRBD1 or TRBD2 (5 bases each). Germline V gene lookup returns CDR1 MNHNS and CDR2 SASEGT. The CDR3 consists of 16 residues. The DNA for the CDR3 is TGTGCCAGCAGTGAAACGTGGACTGTCGGGACCGATAAGCAGTTCTTT. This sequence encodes CASSETWTVGTDKQFF.